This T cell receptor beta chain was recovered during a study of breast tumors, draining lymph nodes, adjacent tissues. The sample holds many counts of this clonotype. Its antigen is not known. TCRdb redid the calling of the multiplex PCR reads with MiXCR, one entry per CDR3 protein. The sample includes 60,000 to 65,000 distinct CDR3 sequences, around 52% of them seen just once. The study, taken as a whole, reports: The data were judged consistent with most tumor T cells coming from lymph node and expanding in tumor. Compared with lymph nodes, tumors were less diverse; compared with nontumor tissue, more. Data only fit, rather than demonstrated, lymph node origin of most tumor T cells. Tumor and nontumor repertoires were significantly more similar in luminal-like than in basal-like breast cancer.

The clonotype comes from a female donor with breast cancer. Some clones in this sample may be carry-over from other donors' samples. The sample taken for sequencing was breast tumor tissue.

The CDR3 spells CASSYSLGGKGYTF. In DNA form, the CDR3 reads TGTGCCAGCAGTTACTCGCTGGGGGGGAAAGGCTACACCTTC. The chain employs TRBV6-5 and TRBJ1-2; D may be TRBD1 (5 bases). V lost 0 bases, J lost 8 bases, and 13 bases lay in between. Germline V lookup: CDR1 MNHEY, CDR2 SVGAGI. The CDR3 runs to 14 residues.